A single sample gave rise to the 9 T cell receptor beta chains below, sequenced in a study of post-analysis software for immune sequencing data. Their target antigens are unknown. Study results and caveats: There were a few TRBV segments more frequent in patients than controls, and TRBV5-6, TRBV5-1 and TRBV20-1 were among them.

TCR beta libraries were prepared from cDNA with unique molecular identifiers. TCRdb independently ran MiXCR on the PCR reads; one entry per CDR3 protein. The sample includes hundreds of thousands of distinct CDR3 sequences, over 35% of them seen just once. The sequencing sample was made of blood. The source of these receptors is a girl aged 10 to 17 with multiple sclerosis.

V is TRBV2 and J is TRBJ2-1; D possibly corresponds to TRBD2 (6 bases). The V end lost 7 bases, the J end lost 8 bases, and 18 bases lay between the germline ends. The CDR3 extends over 14 amino acids. CDR1 and CDR2 (germline): SNHLY, FYNNEI. CDR3 region: CASTPDRGTDEQFF. CDR3 bases: TGTGCCAGCACCCCAGATCGGGGGACGGATGAGCAGTTCTTC.

The rearrangement uses TRBV29-1 and TRBJ2-7; 10 bases align to TRBD1. The J segment lost 4 bases and the V segment lost 3 bases, leaving 3 bases of the junction unmatched. The CDR3 length is 13 residues. Looked up from germline, CDR1 is SQVTM and CDR2 is ANQGSEA. The CDR3 protein is CSVDWDRGYEQYF. In DNA, the CDR3 is TGCAGCGTTGACTGGGACAGGGGATACGAGCAGTACTTC.

The genes are TRBV29-1 and TRBJ1-6; 9 bases match TRBD1. The CDR3 loop spans 14 amino acids. Germline CDR1 is SQVTM and CDR2 is ANQGSEA. J lost 7 bases, V lost 4 bases, and 5 bases had no gene match. CDR3 coding DNA: TGCAGCGTTGGGACAGGGGAGAAAAATTCACCCCTCCACTTT. This gives the protein CSVGTGEKNSPLHF.

This clonotype has just a few counts. The rearrangement links TRBV20-1 to TRBJ2-7; the D call may be TRBD1 or TRBD2 (5 bases each). Trimming took 0 bases from V and 2 from J, leaving 14 bases between them. Per germline, CDR1 DFQATT and CDR2 SNEGSKA (reference sequence). The CDR3 is 15 residues long. The CDR3, as DNA: TGCAGTGCTAGAGATAGAGGGGCCGCCACCTACGAGCAGTACTTC. It specifies CSARDRGAATYEQYF.

This chain joins TRBV12-3 or TRBV12-4 and TRBJ2-7; 11 bases line up with TRBD2. Germline trimming cut 3 bases from V and 6 bases from J; bases unmatched to any gene: 7. CDR3 length: 15 amino acids. CDR3: CASSFGTSGSSEQYF. For the CDR3, the DNA is TGTGCCAGCAGTTTTGGAACTAGCGGGAGTTCCGAGCAGTACTTC.

This rearrangement joins TRBV6-1 to TRBJ2-7; D remains ambiguous. Germline assignment: CDR1 MNHNS and CDR2 SASEGT. Trimming cost V 5 bases and J 6 bases, with 8 bases left between them. The length of the CDR3 is 11 residues. The CDR3 nucleotides read TGTGCCAGCAGTACCCGGATCGAGCAGTACTTC. Its protein product is CASSTRIEQYF.

This clonotype occurred a few times. The rearrangement links TRBV5-1 to TRBJ1-2; weak D call: TRBD1 (5 bases). Trimming stripped 1 base from V and 4 bases from J, with 14 bases between. CDR3 size: 15 residues. From germline, CDR1 is SGHRS and CDR2 YFSETQ. CDR3 region: CASSLRQGGSYGYTF. The CDR3 DNA is TGCGCCAGCAGCTTGAGGCAGGGAGGATCCTATGGCTACACCTTC.

This clonotype appeared a single time. The chain combines TRBV7-3 with TRBJ2-5; D is ambiguous. Near its end, the DNA agrees better with TRBJ2-7, so the J call may be wrong. Germline V lookup: CDR1 SGHTA, CDR2 FQGTGA. This CDR3 is built from 14 residues. The CDR3 DNA reads as TGTGCCAGCAGCTTAAGTGGGTTGGTAGACGAGCAGTACTTC. This gives the protein CASSLSGLVDEQYF.

In its sample, this clonotype was seen a few times. This chain connects TRBV7-2 to TRBJ2-3; 7 bases fit TRBD1. Germline assignment: CDR1 SGHTA and CDR2 FQGNSA. The CDR3 is 16 amino acids. Unmatched junction bases numbered 12, after V lost 4 bases and J lost 5 bases. The DNA for the CDR3 is TGTGCCAGCAGCTACGAGAGGCAGGGGGTAGTAGATACGCAGTATTTT. Translated: CASSYERQGVVDTQYF.